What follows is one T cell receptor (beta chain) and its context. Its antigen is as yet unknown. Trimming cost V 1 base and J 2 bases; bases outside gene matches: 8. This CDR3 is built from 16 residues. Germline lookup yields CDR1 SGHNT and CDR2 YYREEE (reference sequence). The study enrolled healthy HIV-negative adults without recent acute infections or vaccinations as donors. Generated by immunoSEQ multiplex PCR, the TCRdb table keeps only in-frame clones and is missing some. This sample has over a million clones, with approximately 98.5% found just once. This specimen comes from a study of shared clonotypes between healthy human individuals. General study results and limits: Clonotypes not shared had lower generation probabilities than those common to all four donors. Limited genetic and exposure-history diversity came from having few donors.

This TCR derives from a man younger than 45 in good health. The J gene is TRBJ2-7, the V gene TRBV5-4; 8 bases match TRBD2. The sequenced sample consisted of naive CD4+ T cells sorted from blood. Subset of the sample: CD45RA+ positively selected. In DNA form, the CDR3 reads TGTGCCAGCAGCTTGAACGGGGGGGCGACTCCCTACGAGCAGTACTTC. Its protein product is CASSLNGGATPYEQYF.